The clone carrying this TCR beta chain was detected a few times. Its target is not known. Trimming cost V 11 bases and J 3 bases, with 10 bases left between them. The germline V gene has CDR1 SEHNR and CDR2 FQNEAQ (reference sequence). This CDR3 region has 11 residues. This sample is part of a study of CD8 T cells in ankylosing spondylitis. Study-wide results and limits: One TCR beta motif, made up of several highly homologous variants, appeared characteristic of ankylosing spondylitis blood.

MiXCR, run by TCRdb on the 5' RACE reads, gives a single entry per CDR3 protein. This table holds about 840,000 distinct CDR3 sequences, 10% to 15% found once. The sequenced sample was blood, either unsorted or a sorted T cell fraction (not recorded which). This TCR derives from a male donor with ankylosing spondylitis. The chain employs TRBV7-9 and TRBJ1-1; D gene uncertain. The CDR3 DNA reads TGTGCCTACGGCAACTACACTGAAGCTTTCTTT. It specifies CAYGNYTEAFF.